These 15 T cell receptor beta chains came from one sample sequenced in a study of T-cell reconstitution after alpha-beta-depleted transplantation in children. Unique molecular identifiers tagged the TCRbeta library. TCRdb analysed the PCR reads with MiXCR anew, one entry per CDR3 protein. The repertoire consists of roughly 90,000 distinct CDR3 sequences, with 12% occurring once and the leading ten covering approximately 13%. Specimen: PBMCs from the stem cell graft donor, collected from the stem cell graft. These TCRs come from a human donor who donated a stem cell graft to a child with inherited bone marrow failure.

The chain combines TRBV29-1 with TRBJ2-1; D perhaps matches TRBD2 (5 bases). The CDR3 contains 13 residues. Trimming pared 5 bases from V and 8 bases from J, leaving 16 bases between. The germline V gene has CDR1 SQVTM and CDR2 ANQGSEA. The CDR3 here is CSVNSGTWHEQFF. CDR3 in DNA: TGCAGCGTTAACAGCGGCACCTGGCATGAGCAGTTCTTC.

This clonotype was found many times. The gene calls are TRBV15 and TRBJ2-7; 7 positions agree with TRBD1. The ends lost 5 bases at V and 3 bases at J; junction bases unmatched: 7. Germline lookup yields CDR1 LNHNV and CDR2 YYDKDF (reference sequence). This CDR3 comprises 14 residues. CDR3 residues: CATSSRTGSYEQYF. The CDR3 DNA reads TGTGCCACCAGCTCTCGGACAGGCAGCTACGAGCAGTACTTC.

This clonotype occurred many times. V and J are TRBV7-2 and TRBJ1-5; a weak D match, TRBD1 (6 bases). CDR3 size: 13 residues. Germline V CDR1 and CDR2: SGHTA, FQGNSA. Trimming left V 1 base short and J 9 bases short, with 10 bases between. The CDR3 region has the DNA TGTGCCAGCAGCTTAGTAGGGGGTCGGCCCCAGCATTTT. Translation gives CASSLVGGRPQHF.

The V gene is TRBV5-6, the J gene TRBJ2-3; D uncertain. Trimming shortened V by 0 bases and J by 6 bases, and 20 bases separated the two germline ends. Germline CDR1 and CDR2: SGHDT and YYEEEE. The CDR3 covers 17 residues. The CDR3 protein is CASSLDLDQASRDTQYF. In DNA form, the CDR3 reads TGTGCCAGCAGCTTGGACTTGGACCAGGCATCGCGGGATACGCAGTATTTT.

This clonotype came up many times. The chain links TRBV5-1 to TRBJ2-7; TRBD1 aligns across 8 bases. The CDR3 length is 14 residues. Trimming cost V 5 bases and J 3 bases; bases outside gene matches: 7. Germline values: CDR1 SGHRS, CDR2 YFSETQ. CDR3 amino acids: CASSSGGSIYEQYF. The CDR3 coding sequence is TGCGCCAGCAGTTCAGGGGGCTCCATCTACGAGCAGTACTTC.

This clonotype has at least ten counts. CDR3 sequence (DNA): TGTGCCAGCCAACTAGCGGGGCAAGAGACCCAGTACTTC. It encodes CASQLAGQETQYF. The chain links TRBV28 to TRBJ2-5, with 10 bases that match TRBD2. The CDR3 loop spans 13 amino acids. Trimming took 8 bases from V and 2 from J; bases not matched to a gene: 2. Germline assignment: CDR1 MDHEN and CDR2 SYDVKM.

There are many counts of this clonotype. The rearrangement links TRBV12-3 or TRBV12-4 to TRBJ1-1; 11 nucleotides line up with TRBD1. With V trimmed by 5 bases and J by 2 bases, 1 base remained unmatched. This CDR3 comprises 14 residues. The CDR3: CASSRTGGNTEAFF. The DNA for the CDR3 is TGTGCCAGCAGTCGGACAGGGGGCAACACTGAAGCTTTCTTT.

This clonotype was seen ten or more times. V gene TRBV19 combines with J gene TRBJ1-5, with 11 nucleotides matching TRBD1. V was pared by 4 bases and J by 3 bases, with 2 bases of the junction left unmatched. The CDR3 is made up of 15 amino acids. Looked up from germline, CDR1 is LNHDA and CDR2 is SQIVND (reference sequence). CDR3 DNA sequence: TGTGCCAGTAGTAGGGACAGGGGGAACAATCAGCCCCAGCATTTT. Its protein product is CASSRDRGNNQPQHF.

This clonotype appeared many times. The chain combines TRBV7-9 with TRBJ2-7; D perhaps matches TRBD1 (5 bases). Germline V lookup: CDR1 SEHNR, CDR2 FQNEAQ (reference sequence). This CDR3 spans 14 amino acids. Trimming removed 5 bases at V and 2 bases at J, with 13 bases between. The CDR3 sequence is CASSPTVPTYEQYF. The CDR3 coding sequence is TGTGCCAGCAGCCCGACAGTACCCACCTACGAGCAGTACTTC.

This clonotype occurred many times. The chain couples TRBV12-3 or TRBV12-4 to TRBJ2-4; D perhaps matches TRBD2 (6 bases). V gave up 8 bases and J gave up 5 bases, with 16 bases separating them. This CDR3 region has 14 residues. CDR3 in DNA: TGTGCCAGCGCCTGGGGGACTGGGGAAAACATTCAGTACTTC. Translation: CASAWGTGENIQYF.

The chain carries TRBV20-1 and TRBJ2-6; the D gene is possibly TRBD1 (6 bases). This CDR3 comprises 17 residues. V was trimmed by 8 bases and J by 0 bases, leaving 20 bases between them. Germline V gives CDR1 DFQATT, CDR2 SNEGSKA (reference sequence). The CDR3 bases are TGCAGTTTCTGGGGGCTTAGCCAAGGCTCTGGGGCCAACGTCCTGACTTTC. This codes for CSFWGLSQGSGANVLTF.

Ten or more counts support this clonotype. Its ends do not fully match the called genes, so a read error is possible. The V call is TRBV5-1, the J call TRBJ1-1; D possibly corresponds to TRBD1 (6 bases). The CDR3 contains 15 residues. From germline, CDR1 is SGHRS and CDR2 YFSETQ. DNA for the CDR3: TGCGCCAGCAGGGCAGGGGTCGATTCGAACACAGAAGCTTTCTTT. It encodes CASRAGVDSNTEAFF.

This clonotype was observed at least ten times. This sequence joins TRBV5-1 and TRBJ2-5; no reliable D call. The CDR3 spans 13 residues. V was shortened by 5 bases and J by 5 bases, with 13 bases between the two germline ends. The V gene's germline CDR1 is SGHRS and CDR2 YFSETQ. The CDR3 DNA reads as TGCGCCAGCAGTGACATGGCAATGGAGACCCAGTACTTC. It codes for CASSDMAMETQYF.

This clonotype was seen many times. The chain has TRBV5-1 and TRBJ2-1, with 9 nucleotides matching TRBD1. V shed 4 bases, J shed 7 bases, and the junction held 6 bases outside the gene matches. Germline V gene sequence: CDR1 SGHRS, CDR2 YFSETQ. The CDR3 consists of 14 residues. The CDR3 nucleotides read TGCGCCAGCAGCACCGACAGGGGGGGGAATGAGCAGTTCTTC. It specifies CASSTDRGGNEQFF.

This clonotype was observed many times. The J gene is TRBJ2-3, the V gene TRBV20-1, with 10 nucleotides matching TRBD2. The J segment lost 4 bases and the V segment lost 0 bases, leaving 7 bases of the junction unmatched. The CDR3 has 16 residues. The V gene's germline CDR1 is DFQATT and CDR2 SNEGSKA (reference sequence). The CDR3 DNA follows: TGCAGTGCTAGAGATCCGAGCGGGGGGGCCCCAGATACGCAGTATTTT. Amino acids: CSARDPSGGAPDTQYF.